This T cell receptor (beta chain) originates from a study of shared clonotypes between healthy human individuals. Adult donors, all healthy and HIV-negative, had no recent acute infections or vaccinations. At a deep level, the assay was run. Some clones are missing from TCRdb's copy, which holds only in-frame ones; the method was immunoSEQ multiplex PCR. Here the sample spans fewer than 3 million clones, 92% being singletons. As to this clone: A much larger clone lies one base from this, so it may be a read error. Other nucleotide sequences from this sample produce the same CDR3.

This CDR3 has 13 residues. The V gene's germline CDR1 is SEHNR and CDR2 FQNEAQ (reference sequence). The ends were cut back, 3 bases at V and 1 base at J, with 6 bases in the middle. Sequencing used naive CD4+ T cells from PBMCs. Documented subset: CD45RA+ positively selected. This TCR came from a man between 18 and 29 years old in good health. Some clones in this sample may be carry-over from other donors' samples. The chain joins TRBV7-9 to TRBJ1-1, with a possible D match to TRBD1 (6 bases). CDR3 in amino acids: CASSLTGNTEAFF. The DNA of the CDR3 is TGTGCCAGCAGCTTGACAGGGAACACTGAAGCTTTCTTT.